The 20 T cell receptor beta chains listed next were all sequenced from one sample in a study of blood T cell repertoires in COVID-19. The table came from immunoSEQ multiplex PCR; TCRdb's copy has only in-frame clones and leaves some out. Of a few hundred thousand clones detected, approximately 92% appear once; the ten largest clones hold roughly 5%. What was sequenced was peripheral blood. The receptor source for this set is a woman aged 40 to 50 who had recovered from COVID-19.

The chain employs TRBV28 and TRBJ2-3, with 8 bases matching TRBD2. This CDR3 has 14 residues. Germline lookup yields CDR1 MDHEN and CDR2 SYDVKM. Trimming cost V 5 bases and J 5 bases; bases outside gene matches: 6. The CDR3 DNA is TGTGCCAGCAGTATCGGGGGGGCGGGAGATACGCAGTATTTT. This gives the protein CASSIGGAGDTQYF.

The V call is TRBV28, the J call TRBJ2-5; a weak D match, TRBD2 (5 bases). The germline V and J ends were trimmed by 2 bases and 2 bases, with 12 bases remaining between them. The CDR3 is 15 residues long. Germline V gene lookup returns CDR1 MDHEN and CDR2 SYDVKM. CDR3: CASSLNPAVQETQYF. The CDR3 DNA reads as TGTGCCAGCAGTTTAAACCCAGCGGTGCAAGAGACCCAGTACTTC. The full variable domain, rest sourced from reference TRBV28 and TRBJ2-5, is DVKVTQSSRYLVKRTGEKVFLECVQDMDHENMFWYRQDPGLGLRLIYFSYDVKMKEKGDIPEGYSVSREKKERFSLILESASTNQTSMYLCASSLNPAVQETQYFGPGTRLLVL.

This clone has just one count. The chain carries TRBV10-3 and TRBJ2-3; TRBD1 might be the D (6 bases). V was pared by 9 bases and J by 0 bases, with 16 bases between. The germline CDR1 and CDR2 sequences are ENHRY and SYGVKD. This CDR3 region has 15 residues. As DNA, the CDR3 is TGTGCCATGGCGTCTGGGACAACTAGCACAGATACGCAGTATTTT. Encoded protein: CAMASGTTSTDTQYF.

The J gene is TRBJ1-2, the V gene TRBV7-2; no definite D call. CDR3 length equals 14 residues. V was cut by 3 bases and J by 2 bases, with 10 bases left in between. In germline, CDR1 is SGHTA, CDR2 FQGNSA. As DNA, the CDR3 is TGTGCCAGCAGCTTTAGTAACAGAAACTATGGCTACACCTTC. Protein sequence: CASSFSNRNYGYTF.

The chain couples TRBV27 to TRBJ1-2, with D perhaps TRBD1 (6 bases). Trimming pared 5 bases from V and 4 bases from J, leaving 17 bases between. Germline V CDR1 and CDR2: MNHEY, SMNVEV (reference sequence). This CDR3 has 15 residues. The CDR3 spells CASSPRDTLIYGYTF. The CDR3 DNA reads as TGTGCCAGCAGTCCCCGGGACACCCTAATCTATGGCTACACCTTC.

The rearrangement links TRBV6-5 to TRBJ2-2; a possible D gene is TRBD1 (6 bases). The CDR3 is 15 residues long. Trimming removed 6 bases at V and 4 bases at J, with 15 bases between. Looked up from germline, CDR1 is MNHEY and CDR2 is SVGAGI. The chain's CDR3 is CASRPGTPVTGELFF. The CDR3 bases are TGTGCCAGCAGACCCGGGACACCCGTCACCGGGGAGCTGTTTTTT.

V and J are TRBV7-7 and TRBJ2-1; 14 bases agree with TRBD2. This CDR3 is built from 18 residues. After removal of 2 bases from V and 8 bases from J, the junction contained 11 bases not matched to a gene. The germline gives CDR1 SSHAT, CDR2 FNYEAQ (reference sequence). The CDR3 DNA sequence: TGTGCCAGCAGCTTACGTGCGACTAGCGGGAGGGTCCCCCATGAGCAGTTCTTC. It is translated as CASSLRATSGRVPHEQFF.

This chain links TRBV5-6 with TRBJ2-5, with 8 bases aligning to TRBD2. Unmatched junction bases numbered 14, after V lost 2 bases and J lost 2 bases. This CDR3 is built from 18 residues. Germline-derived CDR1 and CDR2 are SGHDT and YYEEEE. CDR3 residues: CASSFLGVAGGPQETQYF. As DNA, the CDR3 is TGTGCCAGCAGCTTTCTCGGAGTCGCGGGGGGACCGCAAGAGACCCAGTACTTC.

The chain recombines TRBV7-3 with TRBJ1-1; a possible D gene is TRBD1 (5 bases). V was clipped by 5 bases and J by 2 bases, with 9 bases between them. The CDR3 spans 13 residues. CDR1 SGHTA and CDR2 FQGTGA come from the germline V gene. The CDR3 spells CASSTRGNTEAFF. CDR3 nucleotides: TGTGCCAGCAGCACAAGGGGAAACACTGAAGCTTTCTTT.

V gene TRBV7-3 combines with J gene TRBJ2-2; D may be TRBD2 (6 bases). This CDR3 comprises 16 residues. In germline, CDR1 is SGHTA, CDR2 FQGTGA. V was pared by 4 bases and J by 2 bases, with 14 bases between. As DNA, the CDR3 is TGTGCCAGCAGCTCCCGGGCAGGGACTAACACCGGGGAGCTGTTTTTT. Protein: CASSSRAGTNTGELFF. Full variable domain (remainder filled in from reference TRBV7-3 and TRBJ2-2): GAGVSQTPSNKVTEKGKYVELRCDPISGHTALYWYRQSLGQGPEFLIYFQGTGAADDSGLPNDRFFAVRPEGSVSTLKIQRTERGDSAVYLCASSSRAGTNTGELFFGEGSRLTVL.

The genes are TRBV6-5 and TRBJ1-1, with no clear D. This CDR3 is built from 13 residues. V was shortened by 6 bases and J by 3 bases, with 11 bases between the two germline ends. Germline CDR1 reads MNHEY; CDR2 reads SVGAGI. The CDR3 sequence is CASSVGVDTEAFF. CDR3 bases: TGTGCCAGCAGCGTCGGAGTTGACACTGAAGCTTTCTTT.

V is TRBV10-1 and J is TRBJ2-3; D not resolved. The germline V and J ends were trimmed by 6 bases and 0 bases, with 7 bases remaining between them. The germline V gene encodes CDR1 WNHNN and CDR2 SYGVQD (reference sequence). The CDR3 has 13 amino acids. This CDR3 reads CASSEHSTDTQYF. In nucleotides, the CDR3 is TGCGCCAGCAGCGAGCATAGCACAGATACGCAGTATTTT.

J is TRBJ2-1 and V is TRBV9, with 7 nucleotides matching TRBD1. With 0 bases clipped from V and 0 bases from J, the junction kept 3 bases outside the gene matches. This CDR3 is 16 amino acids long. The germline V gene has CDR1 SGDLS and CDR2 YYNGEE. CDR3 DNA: TGTGCCAGCAGCGTAGCGAGGGGGCTCTCCTACAATGAGCAGTTCTTC. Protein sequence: CASSVARGLSYNEQFF.

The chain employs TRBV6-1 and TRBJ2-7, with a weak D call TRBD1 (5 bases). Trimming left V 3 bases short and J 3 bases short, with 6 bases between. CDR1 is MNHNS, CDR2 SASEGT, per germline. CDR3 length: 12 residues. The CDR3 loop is CASSDRDYEQYV. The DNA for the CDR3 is TGTGCCAGCAGTGACAGGGACTACGAGCAGTACGTC.

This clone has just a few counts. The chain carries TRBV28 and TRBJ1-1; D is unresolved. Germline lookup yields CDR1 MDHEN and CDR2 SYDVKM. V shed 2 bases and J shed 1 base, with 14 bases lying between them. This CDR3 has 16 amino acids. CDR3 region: CASSLPKARWNTEAFF. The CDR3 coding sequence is TGTGCCAGCAGTTTACCAAAAGCGAGGTGGAACACTGAAGCTTTCTTT.

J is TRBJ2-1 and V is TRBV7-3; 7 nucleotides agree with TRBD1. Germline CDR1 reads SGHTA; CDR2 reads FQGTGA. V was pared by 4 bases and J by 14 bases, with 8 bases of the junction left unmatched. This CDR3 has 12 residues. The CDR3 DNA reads TGTGCCAGCAGCTCAAGCCGGGACAGAAAGTTCTTC. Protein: CASSSSRDRKFF.

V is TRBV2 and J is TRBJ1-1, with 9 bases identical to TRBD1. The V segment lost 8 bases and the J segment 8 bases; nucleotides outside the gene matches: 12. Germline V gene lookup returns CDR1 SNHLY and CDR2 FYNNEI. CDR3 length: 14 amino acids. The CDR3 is CASVRTAGTGEAFF. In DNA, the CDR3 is TGTGCCAGCGTGCGGACCGCGGGGACAGGGGAAGCTTTCTTT.

CDR3 DNA: TGTGCCAGCAGTTTAGCACTGGAGGGGACAGATACGCAGTATTTT. It encodes CASSLALEGTDTQYF. The rearrangement uses TRBV28 and TRBJ2-3, with a weak D call TRBD2 (6 bases). This CDR3 contains 15 residues. The germline V gene encodes CDR1 MDHEN and CDR2 SYDVKM. Trimming took off 2 bases at V and 3 bases at J, with 12 bases between the two ends.

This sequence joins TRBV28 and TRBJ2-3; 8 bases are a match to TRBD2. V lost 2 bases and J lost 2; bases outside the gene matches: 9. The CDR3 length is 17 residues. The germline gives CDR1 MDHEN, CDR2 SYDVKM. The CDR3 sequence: CASSLGGGRSITDTQYF. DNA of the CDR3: TGTGCCAGCAGTTTAGGAGGCGGGAGGTCCATCACAGATACGCAGTATTTT.

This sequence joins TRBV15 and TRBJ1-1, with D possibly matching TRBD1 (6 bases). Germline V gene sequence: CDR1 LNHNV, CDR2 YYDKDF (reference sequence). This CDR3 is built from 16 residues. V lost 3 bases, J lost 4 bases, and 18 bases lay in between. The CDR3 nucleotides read TGTGCCACCAGCAGGATAACAGGGAGAGGTGGCACTGAAGCTTTCTTT. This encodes CATSRITGRGGTEAFF.